This TCR beta chain emerged from a study of CD8 T cells in Susac syndrome. Background on the study: The sequenced Susac syndrome patients comprised roughly 6 with active disease and roughly 8 in remission. At blood draw, Susac syndrome patients were therapy-naive, on corticosteroids, or on intravenous immunoglobulin alone. Overall study findings and caveats: Within total CD8+ repertoires, 15 to 20 Susac-specific public clones were found, and within CD8+ TEMRA repertoires, five.

When the RNA was reverse transcribed, random hexamers were used with an input of 0.5 to 1 ug. TCRdb independently ran MiXCR on the immunoSEQ multiplex PCR reads; one entry per CDR3 protein. The table shows 100,000 to 150,000 distinct CDR3 sequences, with just under 95% occurring only once. The CDR3 runs 17 residues. J lost 6 bases, V lost 8 bases, and 11 bases had no gene match. CDR1 is MGHDK and CDR2 is SYGVNS in the germline V gene. As regards this clonotype: Its matching antigen is unknown.

This clonotype was obtained from a human donor with Susac syndrome. The gene calls are TRBV25-1 and TRBJ1-6; 12 nucleotides agree with TRBD1. Sample: CD8+ T cells from PBMCs. CDR3 in DNA: TGTGCCAGCCTCCAAGGGACAGGGGGCACCGTTAATTCACCCCTCCACTTT. Its protein product is CASLQGTGGTVNSPLHF. Together with reference TRBV25-1 and TRBJ1-6, the CDR3 gives the full variable domain: EADIYQTPRYLVIGTGKKITLECSQTMGHDKMYWYQQDPGMELHLIHYSYGVNSTEKGDLSSESTVSRIRTEHFPLTLESARPSHTSQYLCASLQGTGGTVNSPLHFGNGTRLTVT.